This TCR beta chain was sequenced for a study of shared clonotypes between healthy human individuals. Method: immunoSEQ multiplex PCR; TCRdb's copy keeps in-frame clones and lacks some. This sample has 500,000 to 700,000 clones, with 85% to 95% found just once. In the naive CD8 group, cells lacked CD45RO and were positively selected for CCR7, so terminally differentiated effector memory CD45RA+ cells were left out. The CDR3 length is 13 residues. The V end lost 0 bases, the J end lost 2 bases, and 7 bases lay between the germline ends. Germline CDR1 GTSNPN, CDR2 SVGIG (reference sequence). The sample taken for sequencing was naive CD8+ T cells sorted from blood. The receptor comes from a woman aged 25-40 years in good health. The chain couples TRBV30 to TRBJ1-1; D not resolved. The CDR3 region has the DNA TGTGCCTGGAGTGTACTTAGCAACACTGAAGCTTTCTTT. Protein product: CAWSVLSNTEAFF.